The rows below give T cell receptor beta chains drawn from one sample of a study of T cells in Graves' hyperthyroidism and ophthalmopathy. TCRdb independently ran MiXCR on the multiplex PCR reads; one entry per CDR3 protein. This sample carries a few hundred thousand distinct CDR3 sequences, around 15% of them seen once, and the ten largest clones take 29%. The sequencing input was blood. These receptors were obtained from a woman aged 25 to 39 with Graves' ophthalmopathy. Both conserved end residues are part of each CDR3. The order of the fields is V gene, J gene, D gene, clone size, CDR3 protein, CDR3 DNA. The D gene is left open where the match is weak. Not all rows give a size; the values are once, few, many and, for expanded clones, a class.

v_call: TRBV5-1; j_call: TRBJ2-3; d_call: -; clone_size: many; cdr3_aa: CASSLVSPRDTQYF; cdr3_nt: TGCGCCAGCAGCTTGGTTAGCCCTCGAGATACGCAGTATTTT
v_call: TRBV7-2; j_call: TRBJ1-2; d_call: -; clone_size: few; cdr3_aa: CASSTVMNGYTF; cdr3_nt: TGTGCCAGCAGCACAGTTATGAACGGCTACACCTTC
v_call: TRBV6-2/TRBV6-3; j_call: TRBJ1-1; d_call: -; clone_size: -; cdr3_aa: CASEGGSTEAFF; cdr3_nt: TGTGCCAGCGAGGGGGGGAGCACTGAAGCTTTCTTT
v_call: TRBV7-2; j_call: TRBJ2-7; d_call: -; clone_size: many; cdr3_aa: CASSPRLPPEQYF; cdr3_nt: TGTGCCAGCAGCCCCCGACTGCCACCCGAGCAGTACTTC
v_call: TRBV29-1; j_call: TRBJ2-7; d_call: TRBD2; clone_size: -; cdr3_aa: CSVEVTSGRAYEQYF; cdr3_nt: TGCAGCGTTGAAGTAACTAGCGGGAGAGCGTACGAGCAGTACTTC
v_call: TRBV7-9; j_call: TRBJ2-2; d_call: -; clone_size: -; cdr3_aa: CASNRLTGKLFF; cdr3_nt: TGTGCCAGCAACAGGCTGACCGGGAAGCTGTTTTTT
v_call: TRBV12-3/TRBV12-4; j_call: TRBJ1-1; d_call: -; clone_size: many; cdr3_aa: CASSHRRENTEAFF; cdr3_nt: TGTGCCAGCAGCCACCGACGGGAGAACACTGAAGCTTTCTTT
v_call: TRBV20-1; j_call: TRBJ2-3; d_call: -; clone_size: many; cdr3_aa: CSARSFGDLRTQYF; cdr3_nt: TGCAGTGCTAGAAGCTTTGGGGACCTCAGAACGCAGTATTTT
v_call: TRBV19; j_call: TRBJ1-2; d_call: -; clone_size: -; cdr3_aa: CASRAAGDGYTF; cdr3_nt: TGTGCCAGTAGAGCCGCAGGGGATGGCTACACCTTC
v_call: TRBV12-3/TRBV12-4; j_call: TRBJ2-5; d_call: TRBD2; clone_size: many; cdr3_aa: CASSRTSEETQYF; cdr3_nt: TGTGCCAGCAGTCGGACTAGCGAAGAGACCCAGTACTTC
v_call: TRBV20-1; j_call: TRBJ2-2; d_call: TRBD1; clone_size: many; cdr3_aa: CSAPVKQGAYTGELFF; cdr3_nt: TGCAGTGCTCCCGTAAAACAGGGGGCCTACACCGGGGAGCTGTTTTTT
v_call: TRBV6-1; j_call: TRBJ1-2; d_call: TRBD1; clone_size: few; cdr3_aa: CASSEGTGGPTYGYTF; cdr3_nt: TGTGCCAGCAGTGAAGGGACAGGGGGCCCTACCTATGGCTACACCTTC